The subject of this entry is one T cell receptor beta chain. The antigen is undetermined. These data are taken from a study of shared clonotypes between healthy human individuals. The study's findings and limits: Generation probability values for non-shared clonotypes were lower than those for clonotypes shared by all four donors.

TCRdb's copy holds only in-frame clones and misses some; the assay was immunoSEQ multiplex PCR. Among some 2,100,000 clones listed, 93% were seen once. As defined, naive CD8 cells were CD45RO-negative and positively selected for CCR7, with terminally differentiated effector memory CD45RA+ cells excluded. This CDR3 contains 17 residues. After removal of 2 bases from V and 2 bases from J, the junction contained 9 bases not matched to a gene. Germline CDR1 SGHTA, CDR2 FQGTGA. The clonotype originates from a man aged 18 to 29 in good health. Some clones in this sample may be carry-over from other donors' samples. The V call is TRBV7-3, the J call TRBJ2-3; 8 bases agree with TRBD2. The sample consisted of naive CD8+ T cells from PBMCs. The CDR3 coding sequence is TGTGCCAGCAGCTTATTTCCAGCGGGAGATGTCACAGATACGCAGTATTTT. The encoded protein is CASSLFPAGDVTDTQYF.